This entry concerns a single T cell receptor beta chain. The method was immunoSEQ multiplex PCR; TCRdb's version includes in-frame clones alone and lacks a portion of them. Its table records 48,000 or so clones. The data were obtained in a study of T cells in women clearing cervical HPV infection. Sequencing used blood buffy coat. The sequence derives from a woman aged 18 to 75 with a cervical HPV16 infection that either progressed to CIN3+ or cleared (not recorded which).

The chain's CDR3 is CASSTLSLDRDTEAFF. CDR3 DNA (partial): TGTGCCAGTAGTACCTTATCATTGGACAGGGACACTGAA. The chain carries TRBV19 and TRBJ1-1; TRBD1 agrees at 8 bases. The read falls 3 residues short of the CDR3 end, and the missing part is taken from the germline J gene. Trimming took 4 bases from V and 3 from J; bases not matched to a gene: 10. CDR1 and CDR2 (germline): LNHDA, SQIVND (reference sequence). The CDR3 runs to 16 residues. Looking up the rest from reference TRBV19 and TRBJ1-1 gives the full variable domain: DGGITQSPKYLFRKEGQNVTLSCEQNLNHDAMYWYRQDPGQGLRLIYYSQIVNDFQKGDIAEGYSVSREKKESFPLTVTSAQKNPTAFYLCASSTLSLDRDTEAFFGQGTRLTVV.